This T cell receptor (beta chain) was found in a study of cytomegalovirus exposure and HLA in healthy donors. Broader study findings: Later analysis associated a missense DCLRE1C variant with TCR beta V- and J-gene trimming. Across all donors, roughly uniform sequencing depth was an assumption of the presence/absence analyses.

Germline-derived CDR1 and CDR2 are SEHNR and FQNEAQ (reference sequence). The CDR3 covers 15 residues. The PCR employed 60 Vbeta primers together with 13 Jbeta primers. Only in-frame clones appear in the TCRdb table, and some are missing; sequencing was by immunoSEQ multiplex PCR. The sample shows 130,000 or so clones, roughly 79% of them seen only once. Comments on this clone: Its antigen is not known. One end of the junction varies from germline; a read error may be responsible.

Sequencing was carried out using PBMCs. The genes are TRBV7-9 and TRBJ2-5, with 7 nucleotides matching TRBD1. The sequence came from a woman aged 40 to 55 in good health and CMV-seronegative. The CDR3 DNA reads TGTTCCAGCAGCTTAGGGGACAGTTCACAAGAGACCCAGTACTTC. It is translated as CSSSLGDSSQETQYF. Together with reference TRBV7-9 and TRBJ2-5, the CDR3 gives the full variable domain: DTGVSQNPRHKITKRGQNVTFRCDPISEHNRLYWYRQTLGQGPEFLTYFQNEAQLEKSRLLSDRFSAERPKGSFSTLEIQRTEQGDSAMYLCSSSLGDSSQETQYFGPGTRLLVL.